What follows are 20 T cell receptor beta chains derived from one specimen sequenced in a study of OX40 agonist ivuxolimab in advanced cancers. The method was immunoSEQ multiplex PCR; TCRdb's version includes in-frame clones alone and lacks a portion of them. The sample includes approximately 66,000 clones, 70% to 90% of them seen just once. Sequenced material: CD4+ or CD8+ T cells sorted from blood, taken in a trial of the OX40 agonist ivuxolimab. The receptor set was obtained from an adult with an advanced solid tumor such as melanoma, head and neck, liver or kidney cancer.

This clone was recorded only once. J is TRBJ2-3 and V is TRBV18; 9 nucleotides match TRBD1. V shed 4 bases, J shed 8 bases, and the junction held 13 bases outside the gene matches. The CDR3 runs to 16 residues. The germline gives CDR1 KGHSH, CDR2 LQKENI. The CDR3 sequence: CASSQQGAPDRGTQYF. The CDR3 coding sequence is TGTGCCAGCTCACAACAGGGGGCCCCGGACAGAGGTACGCAGTATTTT. The variable domain in full, completed from reference TRBV18 and TRBJ2-3, reads NAGVMQNPRHLVRRRGQEARLRCSPMKGHSHVYWYRQLPEEGLKFMVYLQKENIIDESGMPKERFSAEFPKEGPSILRIQQVVRGDSAAYFCASSQQGAPDRGTQYFGPGTRLTVL.

By share, this clone ranks as medium-sized. Here the CDR3 DNA reads TGTGCCAGTAGTCAGATCGGACAGGGTAGGCAGCCCCAGCATTTT. As protein: CASSQIGQGRQPQHF. The chain uses TRBV19 and TRBJ1-5; 8 nucleotides line up with TRBD1. The germline CDR1 and CDR2 sequences are LNHDA and SQIVND (reference sequence). This CDR3 region has 15 residues. The V segment lost 5 bases and the J segment 7 bases; nucleotides outside the gene matches: 10.

This chain uses TRBV5-1 with TRBJ1-6; D remains unclear. CDR3 size: 19 residues. Germline CDR1 SGHRS, CDR2 YFSETQ. V lost 4 bases to trimming and J lost 6 bases, with 26 bases between them. CDR3 sequence reads: CASSTYSSRGRVGNSPLHF. The CDR3 DNA follows: TGCGCCAGCAGCACCTACAGTTCCCGAGGTCGCGTGGGTAATTCACCCCTCCACTTT.

This clone occurred a few times. The junction does not match germline at one end; this may be a read error. This chain connects TRBV18 to TRBJ1-2; D gene unclear. CDR1 is KGHSH, CDR2 LQKENI, per germline. This CDR3 spans 12 amino acids. CDR3 amino acids: CASSPHDLPNGF. The CDR3 DNA follows: TGTGCCAGCTCACCACATGACCTCCCTAATGGCTTC.

The rearrangement links TRBV5-1 to TRBJ2-3; 7 nucleotides align to TRBD1. CDR1 and CDR2 (germline): SGHRS, YFSETQ. CDR3 length equals 16 residues. The trim removed 1 base at V and 2 bases at J, leaving 7 bases unmatched. CDR3 region: CASSLNRGWNTDTQYF. The DNA for the CDR3 is TGCGCCAGCAGCTTGAACAGGGGCTGGAACACAGATACGCAGTATTTT.

This chain joins TRBV12-5 and TRBJ1-6; 7 nucleotides match TRBD1. Germline V gene data show CDR1 as LGHNT and CDR2 as FRNRAP. Losses at the gene ends were 2 bases for V and 9 bases for J; bases not matched to a gene: 4. The CDR3 loop spans 14 amino acids. This CDR3 is CASGLWDRISPLHF. In DNA form, the CDR3 reads TGTGCTAGTGGTTTGTGGGACAGAATTTCACCCCTCCACTTT.

V and J are TRBV7-8 and TRBJ2-7; D uncertain. Germline V gives CDR1 SGHVS, CDR2 FQNEAQ. This CDR3 is 15 amino acids long. The germline V and J ends were trimmed by 4 bases and 4 bases, with 17 bases remaining between them. CDR3 in amino acids: CASSSTLAAFYEQYF. The CDR3 nucleotides are TGTGCCAGCAGCTCAACCCTCGCGGCCTTTTACGAGCAGTACTTC.

This clone was observed a handful of times. The rearrangement links TRBV5-1 to TRBJ2-1; TRBD2 matches 16 bases. The ends lost 3 bases at V and 7 bases at J; junction bases unmatched: 4. The CDR3 totals 16 residues. Germline assignment: CDR1 SGHRS and CDR2 YFSETQ. The CDR3 loop is CASSWSGLAGGNEQFF. The CDR3 DNA follows: TGCGCCAGCAGCTGGTCGGGACTAGCGGGGGGGAATGAGCAGTTCTTC.

The chain has TRBV7-6 and TRBJ1-3; no firm D call. Germline V gene data show CDR1 as SGHVS and CDR2 as FNYEAQ. This CDR3 contains 16 residues. Trimming took 4 bases from V and 4 from J, leaving 17 bases between them. This CDR3 is CASSSHQGRGGNTIYF. CDR3 nucleotides: TGTGCCAGCAGCTCCCATCAAGGACGAGGCGGAAACACCATATATTTT.

This rearrangement joins TRBV27 to TRBJ2-1; TRBD2 agrees at 9 bases. V was clipped by 4 bases and J by 7 bases; unmatched bases: 11. The CDR3 totals 16 residues. Germline CDR1 is MNHEY and CDR2 is SMNVEV (reference sequence). CDR3 bases: TGTGCCAGCAGTTCCCCCTCGCGGGGGGGCAAGAATGAGCAGTTCTTC. The encoded protein is CASSSPSRGGKNEQFF.

Concerning this clone: The same CDR3 is also encoded by other DNA sequences in this sample. V gene TRBV27 combines with J gene TRBJ1-3, with a possible D match to TRBD1 (6 bases). The CDR3 consists of 15 residues. V gave up 6 bases and J gave up 4 bases, with 16 bases separating them. The germline gives CDR1 MNHEY, CDR2 SMNVEV (reference sequence). Here the CDR3 DNA reads TGTGCCAGCAGCTTGGTGGGGGCGACAGGAAACACCATATATTTT. Translating gives CASSLVGATGNTIYF.

This clone turned up a few times. The chain is built from TRBV7-9 and TRBJ2-3; 10 bases agree with TRBD2. Trimming removed 2 bases from V and 4 bases from J; junction bases left unmatched: 12. CDR1 and CDR2 (germline): SEHNR, FQNEAQ (reference sequence). The CDR3 consists of 18 residues. CDR3 DNA: TGTGCCAGCAGCTTATTACCTGGGAGCGGGGGGGTTGCAGATACGCAGTATTTT. It specifies CASSLLPGSGGVADTQYF.

The chain recombines TRBV7-6 with TRBJ2-1; D possibly corresponds to TRBD2 (6 bases). This CDR3 comprises 13 residues. CDR1 and CDR2 from the germline V gene are SGHVS and FNYEAQ. Trimming cost V 8 bases and J 4 bases, with 12 bases left between them. The CDR3: CASCPGDYNEQFF. The CDR3 region has the DNA TGTGCCAGCTGCCCGGGGGATTACAATGAGCAGTTCTTC.

The genes are TRBV2 and TRBJ2-7; tentative D call: TRBD1 (6 bases). Germline lookup yields CDR1 SNHLY and CDR2 FYNNEI. Trimming removed 7 bases from V and 1 base from J, with 14 bases in between. This CDR3 is 14 amino acids long. CDR3 sequence reads: CASKSGQSSYEQYF. CDR3 coding DNA: TGTGCCAGCAAATCCGGACAGAGTTCCTACGAGCAGTACTTC. Variable domain in full (rest from reference TRBV2 and TRBJ2-7): EPEVTQTPSHQVTQMGQEVILRCVPISNHLYFYWYRQILGQKVEFLVSFYNNEISEKSEIFDDQFSVERPDGSNFTLKIRSTKLEDSAMYFCASKSGQSSYEQYFGPGTRLTVT.

The chain links TRBV19 to TRBJ2-7, with no clear D. V was clipped by 6 bases and J by 0 bases, with 27 bases between them. Germline V gene sequence: CDR1 LNHDA, CDR2 SQIVND (reference sequence). The CDR3 length is 19 residues. The CDR3 spells CASSPGRDPLLPSSYEQYF. The CDR3 region has the DNA TGTGCCAGTAGCCCGGGCCGAGACCCTCTATTACCCAGCTCCTACGAGCAGTACTTC.

The chain joins TRBV7-9 to TRBJ1-6; TRBD1 aligns across 8 bases. The V segment lost 5 bases and the J segment 5 bases; nucleotides outside the gene matches: 5. Germline lookup yields CDR1 SEHNR and CDR2 FQNEAQ (reference sequence). CDR3 length equals 15 residues. The chain's CDR3 is CASSPGQGNNSPLHF. CDR3 DNA: TGTGCCAGCAGCCCAGGACAGGGAAATAATTCACCCCTCCACTTT.

This clone showed up just once. The CDR3: CASSVAPQGTEAFF. The CDR3 DNA is TGTGCCAGCAGCGTAGCCCCCCAGGGCACTGAAGCTTTCTTT. The rearrangement uses TRBV9 and TRBJ1-1; D is possibly TRBD1 (5 bases). This CDR3 spans 14 amino acids. Germline V gene sequence: CDR1 SGDLS, CDR2 YYNGEE. V was shortened by 0 bases and J by 4 bases, with 10 bases between the two germline ends.

Here the CDR3 reads CASSSDLTAEQFF. The CDR3 nucleotides read TGCGCCAGCAGCTCGGACTTAACAGCTGAGCAGTTCTTC. This chain joins TRBV5-1 and TRBJ2-1; TRBD2 is a possible D gene (5 bases). The CDR3 covers 13 residues. CDR1 is SGHRS and CDR2 is YFSETQ in the germline V gene. Trimming left V 3 bases short and J 9 bases short, with 13 bases between.

The V call is TRBV27, the J call TRBJ1-5, with D possibly matching TRBD1 (5 bases). The V end lost 6 bases, the J end lost 0 bases, and 12 bases lay between the germline ends. Germline assignment: CDR1 MNHEY and CDR2 SMNVEV (reference sequence). CDR3 length equals 15 residues. CDR3 residues: CASSRGDLSNQPQHF. The CDR3 DNA reads TGTGCCAGCAGCCGGGGGGATCTTAGCAATCAGCCCCAGCATTTT.

The chain is built from TRBV5-1 and TRBJ2-7; D not resolved. V lost 7 bases to trimming and J lost 3 bases, with 11 bases between them. Germline assignment: CDR1 SGHRS and CDR2 YFSETQ. There are 12 residues in the CDR3. The DNA for the CDR3 is TGCGCCAGCGGAAAGGACGGCTACGAGCAGTACTTC. Translating gives CASGKDGYEQYF.